The next 7 T cell receptor beta chains were all read from a single sample in a study of STAT5B mutations in CD4+ large granular lymphocyte leukemia. Produced via immunoSEQ multiplex PCR; TCRdb's table is partial and in-frame only. The table records some 29,000 clones, 70% to 85% of them present only once. Material for sequencing was CD4+ T cells from blood buffy coats. Receptors were obtained from a human donor in good health.

The chain is built from TRBV18 and TRBJ2-3; D is unclear. The ends were cut back, 6 bases at V and 2 bases at J, with 6 bases in the middle. Germline V gene data show CDR1 as KGHSH and CDR2 as LQKENI. The CDR3 is 12 residues long. The CDR3 DNA reads TGTGCCAGCTCTAAGACCACAGATACGCAGTATTTT. Translating it yields CASSKTTDTQYF.

The table lists this clone with a few counts. The chain recombines TRBV18 with TRBJ2-5; tentative D call: TRBD1 (6 bases). This CDR3 contains 13 residues. Trimming cost V 8 bases and J 4 bases, with 14 bases left between them. Germline V CDR1 and CDR2: KGHSH, LQKENI. The CDR3 DNA reads as TGTGCCAGCCGGGATGGGACACGAGAGACCCAGTACTTC. This encodes CASRDGTRETQYF.

This clone was seen a handful of times. V gene TRBV6-1 combines with J gene TRBJ1-1; possibly TRBD1 for D (5 bases). Trimming removed 5 bases at V and 2 bases at J, with 15 bases between. Germline values: CDR1 MNHNS, CDR2 SASEGT. This CDR3 has 15 amino acids. DNA of the CDR3: TGTGCCAGCAGTTTGCCCCAGGGACTCAACACTGAAGCTTTCTTT. Translated: CASSLPQGLNTEAFF.

This chain joins TRBV5-1 and TRBJ1-4; D gene unclear. The CDR3 has 15 residues. The germline V gene encodes CDR1 SGHRS and CDR2 YFSETQ. V was shortened by 4 bases and J by 2 bases, with 12 bases between the two germline ends. The CDR3 DNA reads TGCGCCAGCAGCACGGACGGTACCACTAATGAAAAACTGTTTTTT. Translated: CASSTDGTTNEKLFF.

V gene TRBV27 combines with J gene TRBJ2-6, with 9 bases aligning to TRBD1. The germline CDR1 and CDR2 sequences are MNHEY and SMNVEV (reference sequence). The CDR3 has 17 amino acids. The V and J ends lost 5 bases and 0 bases, in that order; junction bases with no gene match: 5. CDR3 nucleotides: TGTGCCAGCAGTCACAGGGGGCCCAACTCTGGGGCCAACGTCCTGACTTTC. Translation: CASSHRGPNSGANVLTF.

The rearrangement links TRBV11-1 to TRBJ2-3, with D perhaps matching TRBD1 (5 bases). V shed 6 bases and J shed 4 bases, with 14 bases lying between them. CDR1 SGHAT and CDR2 FQDESV come from the germline V gene (reference sequence). This CDR3 is built from 14 residues. CDR3 protein: CASRNPSGSDTQYF. In nucleotides, the CDR3 is TGTGCCAGCAGAAATCCCTCAGGGTCAGATACGCAGTATTTT.

This clone has a handful of counts. DNA of the CDR3: TGTGCTAGTGGTTTGGCTGCGAACACCGGGGAGCTGTTTTTT. Translating it yields CASGLAANTGELFF. The gene calls are TRBV12-5 and TRBJ2-2; D not resolved. Trimming took 1 base from V and 0 from J, leaving 3 bases between them. The CDR3 spans 14 residues. Germline V gene sequence: CDR1 LGHNT, CDR2 FRNRAP.